The 19 T cell receptor beta chains reported below all come from one sample, sequenced in a study of T cells in Graves' hyperthyroidism and ophthalmopathy (dated by TCRdb to about 2019). Library creation used multiplex PCR. These reads were obtained on an Illumina HiSeq 2000. The TCR beta CDR3 regions were amplified from RNA transcripts. For the first round of RT-PCR on the TCR CDR3, the HTBI primer set was used together with the Qiagen OneStep RT-PCR kit. Starting from the raw public reads, TCRdb applied fastp trimming at Q25, assembled clones with MiXCR and retained in-frame beta chains. Identical CDR3 protein sequences are pooled into one entry, listed with their most common genes and DNA. For this sample the table gives approximately 700,000 distinct CDR3 sequences, of which 45% were detected only once. The top ten hold less than 9% of the sample. The specimen sequenced was peripheral blood or thyroid tissue (not recorded which). These receptor sequences come from an adult man with Graves' disease, either hyperthyroidism or ophthalmopathy (not recorded which).

V and J are TRBV2 and TRBJ1-2, with D unresolved. The V end lost 8 bases, the J end lost 4 bases, and 17 bases lay between the germline ends. The CDR3 totals 14 residues. From germline, CDR1 is SNHLY and CDR2 FYNNEI. In nucleotides, the CDR3 is TGTGCCAGCGTTGAAGTGGACGCAAGCTATGGCTACACCTTC. Its translation is CASVEVDASYGYTF.

This clonotype has only a few counts. The J gene is TRBJ1-4, the V gene TRBV19; no reliable D call. The CDR3 contains 19 residues. V lost 8 bases and J 0 bases, leaving 25 bases between the germline ends. Germline CDR1 reads LNHDA; CDR2 reads SQIVND (reference sequence). The CDR3 DNA follows: TGTGCCAGTCGAAAGGAAAAGCAACCTGTTTTATCAACTAATGAAAAACTGTTTTTT. This codes for CASRKEKQPVLSTNEKLFF.

Turning to this clonotype: A much larger clone sits a single nucleotide away, making a read error possible. The chain combines TRBV24-1 with TRBJ1-5, with 8 bases aligning to TRBD1. The CDR3 is 13 amino acids. CDR1 and CDR2 from the germline V gene are KGHDR and SFDVKD. With V trimmed by 5 bases and J by 9 bases, 5 bases remained unmatched. CDR3 in amino acids: CATSGRGHRPQHF. The CDR3 DNA reads as TGTGCCACCAGTGGCAGGGGGCATCGGCCCCAGCATTTT.

This clonotype was seen more than once but under ten times. This chain joins TRBV29-1 and TRBJ1-3, with 7 bases fitting TRBD1. Germline trimming cut 5 bases from V and 2 bases from J; bases unmatched to any gene: 3. In germline, CDR1 is SQVTM, CDR2 ANQGSEA. This CDR3 is 13 amino acids long. The CDR3 DNA follows: TGCAGCGTTCGGACAGGCACTGGAAACACCATATATTTT. Translated, it gives CSVRTGTGNTIYF.

The chain recombines TRBV7-8 with TRBJ1-6; TRBD1 matches 7 bases. CDR1 is SGHVS and CDR2 is FQNEAQ in the germline V gene. The CDR3 is 17 amino acids. The junction had 7 bases not matched to a gene; V was cut back by 0 bases and J by 5 bases. CDR3 coding DNA: TGTGCCAGCAGCTTAGCACAGGGGCTGTCCGATAATTCACCCCTCCACTTT. It codes for CASSLAQGLSDNSPLHF.

This clonotype was counted at least ten times. At one end the junction does not follow the germline gene, possibly because of a read error. The rearrangement uses TRBV7-8 and TRBJ1-5, with unresolved D. This CDR3 is built from 14 residues. Germline V gene data show CDR1 as SGHVS and CDR2 as FQNEAQ. In DNA form, the CDR3 reads TGCGCCAGCAGCCGCCCCGGGGTCAATCAGCCCCAGCATTTT. Amino acid sequence: CASSRPGVNQPQHF.

This clonotype has only a few counts. This chain joins TRBV11-2 and TRBJ2-2, with D perhaps matching TRBD1 (6 bases). V lost 5 bases to trimming and J lost 0 bases, with 13 bases between them. This CDR3 contains 16 residues. Germline CDR1 SGHAT, CDR2 FQNNGV. CDR3 nucleotide sequence: TGTGCCAGCAGCGCCAGGCAGGGGCCGAACACCGGGGAGCTGTTTTTT. Translation: CASSARQGPNTGELFF.

The genes are TRBV10-3 and TRBJ1-5; 8 bases fit TRBD1. J was trimmed by 2 bases and V by 10 bases; bases with no gene match: 10. Germline V gene lookup returns CDR1 ENHRY and CDR2 SYGVKD. CDR3 length equals 15 residues. CDR3 residues: CASRAGGLGNQPQHF. In DNA, the CDR3 is TGTGCCAGCAGAGCAGGGGGCCTTGGCAATCAGCCCCAGCATTTT.

This clonotype is a singleton in its sample. The V call is TRBV29-1, the J call TRBJ2-7; 10 nucleotides line up with TRBD2. There are 15 residues in the CDR3. J lost 5 bases, V lost 7 bases, and 14 bases had no gene match. Germline-derived CDR1 and CDR2 are SQVTM and ANQGSEA. The CDR3 DNA reads as TGCAGCGCTATACAACTAGCGGGAAGGAGAAACGAGCAGTACTTC. Its translation is CSAIQLAGRRNEQYF.

This clonotype was seen only a few times. The chain uses TRBV6-6 and TRBJ1-2, with D perhaps TRBD1 (6 bases). Trimming cost V 6 bases and J 4 bases, with 15 bases left between them. The CDR3 sequence is 14 residues long. Germline assignment: CDR1 MNHNY and CDR2 SVGAGI (reference sequence). CDR3 residues: CASSQGPPRYGYTF. For the CDR3, the DNA is TGTGCCAGCAGCCAGGGGCCCCCGCGCTATGGCTACACCTTC.

This clonotype was picked up a small number of times. The chain links TRBV7-2 to TRBJ2-7; 7 nucleotides agree with TRBD1. Germline CDR1 reads SGHTA; CDR2 reads FQGNSA. J lost 1 base, V lost 6 bases, and 9 bases had no gene match. This CDR3 region has 15 residues. CDR3 in amino acids: CASRDDRVGSYEQYF. The CDR3 DNA reads as TGTGCCAGCAGGGACGACAGGGTGGGGTCCTACGAGCAGTACTTC.

This clonotype was recorded many times. This chain links TRBV7-2 with TRBJ1-6, with no clear D. Trimming stripped 2 bases from V and 5 bases from J, with 4 bases between. This CDR3 region has 13 residues. CDR1 is SGHTA and CDR2 is FQGNSA in the germline V gene. The chain's CDR3 is CASSLFDNSPLHF. In DNA, the CDR3 is TGTGCCAGCAGCTTATTTGATAATTCACCCCTCCACTTT.

The genes are TRBV9 and TRBJ1-2, with D unclear. The CDR3 is 14 amino acids. Germline V lookup: CDR1 SGDLS, CDR2 YYNGEE. V was pared by 4 bases and J by 12 bases, with 22 bases between. CDR3 nucleotides: TGTGCCAGCAGCCCGTTTTCCAGCGGGAGCGGCCACACCTTC. It encodes CASSPFSSGSGHTF.

This chain joins TRBV24-1 and TRBJ2-5, with D possibly being TRBD1 (5 bases). This CDR3 spans 14 amino acids. V was pared by 2 bases and J by 3 bases, with 9 bases between. CDR1 and CDR2 from the germline V gene are KGHDR and SFDVKD. The CDR3 is CATSDSTGEETQYF. The CDR3, as DNA: TGTGCCACCAGTGATTCAACAGGTGAAGAGACCCAGTACTTC.

The V call is TRBV7-2, the J call TRBJ2-7; 9 bases fit TRBD1. The CDR3 is made up of 15 amino acids. Germline-derived CDR1 and CDR2 are SGHTA and FQGNSA. V lost 5 bases and J lost 4; bases outside the gene matches: 9. The chain's CDR3 is CASSQLGQGGYEQYF. The CDR3 nucleotides read TGTGCCAGCAGCCAATTGGGACAGGGCGGGTACGAGCAGTACTTC.

The chain has TRBV7-8 and TRBJ2-2; 7 bases match TRBD1. Germline CDR1 and CDR2: SGHVS and FQNEAQ. V lost 5 bases to trimming and J lost 9 bases; unmatched junction nucleotides: 12. The CDR3 totals 15 residues. In DNA, the CDR3 is TGTGCCAGCAGCCCCCCCGCTGACAGGGACCGGGAGCTGTTTTTT. Its translation is CASSPPADRDRELFF.

This clonotype showed up just a few times. The chain employs TRBV15 and TRBJ2-5; D may correspond to TRBD1 or TRBD2 (5 bases each). CDR3 length: 14 residues. Germline loops: CDR1 LNHNV, CDR2 YYDKDF (reference sequence). V was trimmed by 10 bases and J by 5 bases, leaving 20 bases between them. As DNA, the CDR3 is TGTGCCAGCAGACCCGGGACCGGAAGGGAGACCCAGTACTTC. This gives the protein CASRPGTGRETQYF.

This chain links TRBV7-9 with TRBJ1-5; D unclear. V shed 6 bases and J shed 4 bases, with 16 bases lying between them. Germline V gene lookup returns CDR1 SEHNR and CDR2 FQNEAQ (reference sequence). CDR3 length equals 15 residues. The CDR3 nucleotides are TGTGCCAGCAGTCTATTCCGGGGAACGAATCAGCCCCAGCATTTT. Translating gives CASSLFRGTNQPQHF.

This clonotype came up many times. The chain is built from TRBV29-1 and TRBJ1-1; no clear D gene. The germline gives CDR1 SQVTM, CDR2 ANQGSEA. With 4 bases removed from V and 3 bases from J, the gap between germline ends came to 12 bases. The CDR3 is 13 residues long. The CDR3 spells CSVGDGSYTEAFF. For the CDR3, the DNA is TGCAGCGTTGGTGACGGAAGCTACACTGAAGCTTTCTTT.